This TCR beta chain stems from a study of blood T cell repertoires in COVID-19. Study-level background: T cells, B-cell-depleted T cells, or PBMCs supplied cDNA or gDNA.

In assigning cohorts, the study relied on participant-reported clinical history. Source study methods: Researchers report that nucleated cell counts were estimated from reference gene primer amplification. Measured with immunoSEQ multiplex PCR; TCRdb has only the in-frame clones, and not every one. The V and J calls and clone size are taken from that table; D and trimming were inferred from the DNA. The table includes approximately 150,000 clones, about 90% detected once. Sequenced sample: PBMCs or T cells enriched from blood (not recorded which). The sequence derives from a human donor with acute COVID-19. The donor label of this sample is uncertain.

CDR3 nucleotides: TGCAGCGTTGAAAGGGGGGGTGAGACCCAGTACTTC. It is translated as CSVERGGETQYF. The rearrangement joins TRBV29-1 to TRBJ2-5; tentative D call: TRBD2 (7 bases). Germline values: CDR1 SQVTM, CDR2 ANQGSEA. The CDR3 covers 12 residues. V shed 2 bases and J shed 5 bases, with 9 bases lying between them. Based on the CDR3 plus reference TRBV29-1 and TRBJ2-5, the full variable domain is SAVISQKPSRDICQRGTSLTIQCQVDSQVTMMFWYRQQPGQSLTLIATANQGSEATYESGFVIDKFPISRPNLTFSTLTVSNMSPEDSSIYLCSVERGGETQYFGPGTRLLVL.